A single sample is the source of the 20 T cell receptor beta chains below, sequenced in a study of blood T cell repertoires in COVID-19. Method: immunoSEQ multiplex PCR; TCRdb's copy keeps in-frame clones and lacks some. The sample consists of approximately 500,000 clones, about 89% of them appearing once. Material for sequencing was peripheral blood. Receptors were obtained from a woman in her forties or fifties with COVID-19, enrolled during active disease.

This clone came up once. The J gene is TRBJ1-1, the V gene TRBV5-1; possible D gene TRBD1, 6 bases. The CDR3 consists of 14 residues. V was cut by 8 bases and J by 5 bases, with 19 bases left in between. CDR1 is SGHRS and CDR2 is YFSETQ in the germline V gene. CDR3 DNA sequence: TGCGCCAGTAGGGACAAGCCGGGGGGGACTGAAGCTTTCTTT. It is translated as CASRDKPGGTEAFF.

V and J are TRBV9 and TRBJ2-3; TRBD2 might be the D (6 bases). The germline CDR1 and CDR2 sequences are SGDLS and YYNGEE. CDR3 length equals 16 residues. V gave up 3 bases and J gave up 2 bases, with 16 bases separating them. CDR3 sequence: CASSALRAGLTDTQYF. In DNA form, the CDR3 reads TGTGCCAGCAGCGCCCTTCGGGCGGGACTCACAGATACGCAGTATTTT.

V gene TRBV5-6 combines with J gene TRBJ1-1; 12 bases match TRBD1. The CDR3 loop spans 16 amino acids. Germline CDR1 and CDR2: SGHDT and YYEEEE. The V gene end was trimmed by 4 bases and the J gene end by 5 bases; junction bases not matched to a gene: 9. The CDR3 nucleotides read TGTGCCAGCAGCGGTGCCGGGACAGGGGGCCGGACTGAAGCTTTCTTT. Translated, it gives CASSGAGTGGRTEAFF.

This sequence joins TRBV5-1 and TRBJ2-5; 8 bases agree with TRBD1. Germline V gene lookup returns CDR1 SGHRS and CDR2 YFSETQ. CDR3 length: 16 residues. V shed 4 bases and J 4 bases; nucleotides not matched to a gene: 12. CDR3 DNA sequence: TGCGCCAGCAGCCCGCCACGGACAGGGACTCGAGAGACCCAGTACTTC. Translating it yields CASSPPRTGTRETQYF.

The CDR3 region is CASSAQRLVTDTQYF. The CDR3 coding sequence is TGTGCCAGCAGCGCCCAGCGGCTGGTGACAGATACGCAGTATTTT. The chain is built from TRBV7-8 and TRBJ2-3; perhaps TRBD2 as D (5 bases). Trimming shortened V by 5 bases and J by 3 bases, and 15 bases separated the two germline ends. The length of the CDR3 is 15 residues. Germline loops: CDR1 SGHVS, CDR2 FQNEAQ.

The rearrangement joins TRBV10-3 to TRBJ1-1, with D possibly TRBD1 on 5 matching bases. There are 15 residues in the CDR3. The germline V gene has CDR1 ENHRY and CDR2 SYGVKD. Deletions cut 3 bases from V and 5 bases from J, with 16 bases between. CDR3 bases: TGTGCCATCAGTGAAGGGGCAGGGCGACGGACTGAAGCTTTCTTT. Its translation is CAISEGAGRRTEAFF.

The chain uses TRBV12-3 or TRBV12-4 and TRBJ1-1; 8 nucleotides agree with TRBD1. The CDR3 totals 13 residues. V trimming: 7 bases; J trimming: 11 bases; junction bases outside the gene matches: 12. The CDR3 protein is CASKALDRAMAFF. Written as DNA, the CDR3 is TGTGCCAGCAAAGCATTGGACAGGGCTATGGCTTTCTTT.

This chain links TRBV28 with TRBJ2-7; D perhaps matches TRBD1 (6 bases). Germline CDR1 and CDR2: MDHEN and SYDVKM. V was cut by 6 bases and J by 0 bases, with 15 bases left in between. This CDR3 region has 15 residues. DNA for the CDR3: TGTGCCAGCAGACCATATACAGGGAGCTCCTACGAGCAGTACTTC. This encodes CASRPYTGSSYEQYF.

The chain is built from TRBV30 and TRBJ2-1; D perhaps matches TRBD2 (6 bases). Germline V gene data show CDR1 as GTSNPN and CDR2 as SVGIG (reference sequence). The CDR3 runs 13 residues. Deletions cut 0 bases from V and 12 bases from J, with 15 bases between. The CDR3 protein is CAWSVLGDFGQFF. For the CDR3, the DNA is TGTGCCTGGAGTGTCCTCGGGGACTTCGGGCAGTTCTTC.

The CDR3 loop reads CATSRELGLAYEQYF. In nucleotides, the CDR3 is TGTGCCACCAGCAGAGAGTTGGGGCTAGCCTACGAGCAGTACTTC. The chain has TRBV15 and TRBJ2-7, with D possibly matching TRBD1 (5 bases). Deletions cut 0 bases from V and 2 bases from J, with 11 bases between. Germline assignment: CDR1 LNHNV and CDR2 YYDKDF (reference sequence). The CDR3 extends over 15 amino acids.

Turning to this clone: Compared with germline, one end of the junction differs, possibly owing to a read error. The J gene is TRBJ1-2, the V gene TRBV12-3 or TRBV12-4; D is undetermined. The CDR3 has 9 amino acids. The CDR3 region has the DNA TGTGCCAGCAGTTTACCCCTCTCCTTC. Translated: CASSLPLSF.

Here the CDR3 DNA reads TGTGCCAGCAGTGACTGGACAGGTGAATATAATTCACCCCTCCACTTT. This gives the protein CASSDWTGEYNSPLHF. V usage is TRBV6-1 and J usage is TRBJ1-6; TRBD1 agrees at 7 bases. From germline, CDR1 is MNHNS and CDR2 SASEGT. This CDR3 region has 16 residues. The trim removed 3 bases at V and 4 bases at J, leaving 6 bases unmatched.

This chain connects TRBV5-6 to TRBJ1-5; D not certain. CDR1 and CDR2 (germline): SGHDT, YYEEEE. The CDR3 has 15 amino acids. V lost 0 bases, J lost 6 bases, and 13 bases lay in between. CDR3 protein: CASSLGLHTGQPQHF. In DNA form, the CDR3 reads TGTGCCAGCAGCTTGGGACTGCATACGGGTCAGCCCCAGCATTTT.

This clone has more than one count but fewer than ten. This chain joins TRBV2 and TRBJ1-6, with D unresolved. The CDR3 covers 14 residues. The germline V gene encodes CDR1 SNHLY and CDR2 FYNNEI. V was shortened by 5 bases and J by 1 base, with 6 bases between the two germline ends. The CDR3 is CASSRSSYNSPLHF. CDR3 in DNA: TGTGCCAGCAGTAGGAGTTCCTATAATTCACCCCTCCACTTT.

J is TRBJ2-1 and V is TRBV7-6; 14 bases agree with TRBD2. The germline gives CDR1 SGHVS, CDR2 FNYEAQ. V lost 5 bases, J lost 6 bases, and 3 bases stayed unmatched. The CDR3 extends over 15 amino acids. The CDR3 region is CASSRTSGGPNEQFF. CDR3 nucleotides: TGTGCCAGCAGCCGGACTAGCGGGGGGCCCAATGAGCAGTTCTTC.

V gene TRBV5-4 combines with J gene TRBJ2-7, with 7 bases matching TRBD1. The germline CDR1 and CDR2 sequences are SGHNT and YYREEE (reference sequence). V lost 4 bases to trimming and J lost 1 base; unmatched junction nucleotides: 8. The CDR3 sequence is 15 residues long. CDR3 sequence: CASSPGQASSYEQYF. In DNA, the CDR3 is TGTGCCAGCAGCCCAGGACAGGCTAGTTCCTACGAGCAGTACTTC.

J is TRBJ1-1 and V is TRBV28; 7 bases fit TRBD1. After removal of 6 bases from V and 3 bases from J, the junction contained 10 bases not matched to a gene. The germline V gene encodes CDR1 MDHEN and CDR2 SYDVKM. The CDR3 runs to 15 residues. CDR3 bases: TGTGCCAGCAGCCACAACAGGGGTGAGGACACTGAAGCTTTCTTT. Amino acids: CASSHNRGEDTEAFF.

The V call is TRBV11-2, the J call TRBJ1-1; D gene unclear. Trimming pared 3 bases from V and 1 base from J, leaving 3 bases between. Germline V gene lookup returns CDR1 SGHAT and CDR2 FQNNGV. CDR3 length: 12 residues. CDR3 protein: CASSFGNTEAFF. In nucleotides, the CDR3 is TGTGCCAGCAGCTTCGGGAACACTGAAGCTTTCTTT.

The chain combines TRBV5-6 with TRBJ1-2; possibly TRBD1 for D (5 bases). Deletions cut 0 bases from V and 8 bases from J, with 11 bases between. This CDR3 region has 13 residues. The germline gives CDR1 SGHDT, CDR2 YYEEEE. The chain's CDR3 is CASSLEGAGGYTF. For the CDR3, the DNA is TGTGCCAGCAGCTTGGAAGGGGCTGGAGGCTACACCTTC.

The rearrangement uses TRBV6-1 and TRBJ1-1; 11 bases line up with TRBD1. The germline V gene encodes CDR1 MNHNS and CDR2 SASEGT. The junction had 7 bases not matched to a gene; V was cut back by 2 bases and J by 5 bases. The CDR3 has 16 amino acids. CDR3 DNA: TGTGCCAGCAGTGAAATTCTGGGACAGGGGGGTACTGAAGCTTTCTTT. It codes for CASSEILGQGGTEAFF.